This T cell receptor (beta chain) was documented in a study of T cells after yellow fever vaccination. Study-level findings and limits: Weaker, the secondary response had a peak occurring faster, on day 5 versus 15. Re-detected after boosting: most primary clones, about 96% of CD4 and 88% of CD8.

V was shortened by 3 bases and J by 2 bases, with 11 bases between the two germline ends. Germline V CDR1 and CDR2: KGHSH, LQKENI. The CDR3 is made up of 14 amino acids. This clonotype was counted at least ten times. The antigen remains undetermined. Researchers made TCR cDNA using 5'RACE template switching, and this step added a universal primer site and UMIs. TCRdb re-called the 5' RACE reads with MiXCR, one entry per CDR3 protein. In the table there are about 240,000 distinct CDR3 sequences, 3.6% of which are singletons. The chain links TRBV18 to TRBJ2-7, with D possibly TRBD1 on 6 matching bases. This TCR was sampled from a man younger than 35 who received the YFV17D yellow fever vaccine. Here the sequenced sample was PBMCs, taken 15 days after the yellow fever booster vaccination. CDR3 protein: CASSPGTGPYEQYF. CDR3 sequence (DNA): TGTGCCAGCTCACCCGGCACAGGGCCCTACGAGCAGTACTTC.